The next 4 T cell receptor beta chains were all read from a single sample in a study of vaccination effects on CD4 cells after COVID-19. Ahead of sequencing, the ViraFEST assay grew antigen-specific CD4+ T cells using viral peptide pools. The authors isolated CD4+ T cells after 9 to 10 days of culture. As their vaccination, participants received two doses of either BNT162b2 or mRNA-1273. No antigen is known for these receptors. Data came from immunoSEQ multiplex PCR; TCRdb stores just in-frame clones and leaves some out. The sample holds around 32,000 clones, approximately 76% seen once. This sample comprised CD4+ T cells from PBMCs cultured with HCoV-229E spike peptides, obtained after COVID-19 vaccination. These receptors all come from a human donor who received a COVID-19 vaccine.

The gene calls are TRBV27 and TRBJ1-3; D is possibly TRBD1 (5 bases). With 5 bases removed from V and 2 bases from J, the gap between germline ends came to 10 bases. CDR1 and CDR2 (germline): MNHEY, SMNVEV (reference sequence). The CDR3 is 14 amino acids. CDR3 protein: CASSRWGAGNTIYF. Here the CDR3 DNA reads TGTGCCAGCAGTCGTTGGGGGGCTGGAAACACCATATATTTT.

The gene calls are TRBV7-2 and TRBJ2-3, with D perhaps given as TRBD1 or TRBD2 (5 bases each). The CDR3 extends over 13 amino acids. Germline loops: CDR1 SGHTA, CDR2 FQGNSA. Trimming took off 4 bases at V and 6 bases at J, with 11 bases between the two ends. CDR3 in amino acids: CASSWWGGDTQYF. Here the CDR3 DNA reads TGTGCCAGCAGCTGGTGGGGCGGGGATACGCAGTATTTT.

The chain employs TRBV29-1 and TRBJ2-5, with TRBD2 matching over 9 bases. CDR1 is SQVTM and CDR2 is ANQGSEA in the germline V gene. V shed 4 bases, J shed 4 bases, and the junction held 7 bases outside the gene matches. CDR3 size: 14 residues. CDR3 coding DNA: TGCAGCGTTGGGGTTGCGGGAGGGCCAGAGACCCAGTACTTC. Translating it yields CSVGVAGGPETQYF.

This clone was seen a single time. V and J are TRBV15 and TRBJ2-7; a possible D gene is TRBD1 (5 bases). V shed 0 bases and J shed 3 bases, with 9 bases lying between them. The CDR3 is 14 residues long. Germline CDR1 and CDR2: LNHNV and YYDKDF (reference sequence). The CDR3 nucleotides read TGTGCCACCAGCAGAGATAGGGGCCGCTACGAGCAGTACTTC. Translating gives CATSRDRGRYEQYF. Using reference TRBV15 and TRBJ2-7 for the parts outside the CDR3, the full variable domain is DAMVIQNPRYQVTQFGKPVTLSCSQTLNHNVMYWYQQKSSQAPKLLFHYYDKDFNNEADTPDNFQSRRPNTSFCFLDIRSPGLGDTAMYLCATSRDRGRYEQYFGPGTRLTVT.